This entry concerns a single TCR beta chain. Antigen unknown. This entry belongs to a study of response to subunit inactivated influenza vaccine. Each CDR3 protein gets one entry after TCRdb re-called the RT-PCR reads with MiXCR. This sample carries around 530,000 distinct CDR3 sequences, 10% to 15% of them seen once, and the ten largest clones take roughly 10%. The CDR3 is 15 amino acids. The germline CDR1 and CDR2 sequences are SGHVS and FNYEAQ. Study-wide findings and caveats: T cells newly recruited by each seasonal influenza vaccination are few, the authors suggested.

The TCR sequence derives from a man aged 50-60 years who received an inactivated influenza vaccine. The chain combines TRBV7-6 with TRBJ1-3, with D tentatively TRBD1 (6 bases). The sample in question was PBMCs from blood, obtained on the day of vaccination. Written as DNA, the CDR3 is TGTGCGAGCGGCCCTGGTGGGGGGCCTGGAAACACCATATATTTT. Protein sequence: CASGPGGGPGNTIYF. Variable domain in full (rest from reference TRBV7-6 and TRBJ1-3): GAGVSQSPRYKVTKRGQDVALRCDPISGHVSLYWYRQALGQGPEFLTYFNYEAQQDKSGLPNDRFSAERPEGSISTLTIQRTEQRDSAMYRCASGPGGGPGNTIYFGEGSWLTVV.